The clone carrying this T cell receptor beta chain has more than one count but fewer than ten. TEMRA cells were FACS-enriched, and CD8+ and CD4+ T cells were isolated negatively. Reverse transcription used about 0.45 to 1 ug RNA and random hexamers. MiXCR was run by TCRdb on the immunoSEQ multiplex PCR reads, yielding one entry per CDR3 protein. This sample yields under 350,000 distinct CDR3 sequences, of which around 92% are seen a single time; approximately 0.065% belongs to the top ten. The source of the sample is a study of CD8 T cells in Susac syndrome. The CDR3 consists of 15 residues. CDR1 and CDR2 (germline): SGHDT, YYEEEE. Unmatched junction bases numbered 3, after V lost 0 bases and J lost 2 bases.

The genes are TRBV5-6 and TRBJ2-3; 7 positions match TRBD2. The source is a human donor with multiple sclerosis. Sequenced: CD4+ T cells from PBMCs. The CDR3 is CASSLGGGYTDTQYF. The DNA of the CDR3 is TGTGCCAGCAGCTTGGGCGGGGGATACACAGATACGCAGTATTTT.